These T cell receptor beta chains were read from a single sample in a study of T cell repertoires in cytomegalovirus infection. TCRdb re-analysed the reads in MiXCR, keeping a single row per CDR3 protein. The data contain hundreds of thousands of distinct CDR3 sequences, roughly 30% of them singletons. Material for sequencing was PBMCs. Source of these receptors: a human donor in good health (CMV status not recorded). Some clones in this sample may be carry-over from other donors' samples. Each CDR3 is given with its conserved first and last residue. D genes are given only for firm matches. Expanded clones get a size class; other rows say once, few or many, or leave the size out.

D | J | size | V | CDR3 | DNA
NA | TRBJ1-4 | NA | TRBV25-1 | CASSPTEGSNRQLEKLFF | TGTGCCAGCAGTCCCACTGAGGGGAGCAATCGGCAACTGGAAAAACTGTTTTTT
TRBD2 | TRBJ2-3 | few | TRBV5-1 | CASARAGYTDTQYF | TGCGCCAGCGCAAGAGCGGGGTACACAGATACGCAGTATTTT
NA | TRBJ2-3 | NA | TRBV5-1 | CASRWTGAPDTQYF | TGCGCCAGCAGATGGACGGGGGCTCCAGATACGCAGTATTTT
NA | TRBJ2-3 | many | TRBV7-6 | CASSLSVDRTDTQYF | TGTGCCAGCAGCTTAAGTGTCGACCGCACAGATACGCAGTATTTT
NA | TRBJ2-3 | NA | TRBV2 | CASRDPRTDTQYF | TGTGCCAGCAGGGACCCCCGCACAGATACGCAGTATTTT
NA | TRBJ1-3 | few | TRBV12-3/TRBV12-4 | CASRLGANTIYF | TGTGCCAGCAGGTTGGGGGCAAACACCATATATTTT
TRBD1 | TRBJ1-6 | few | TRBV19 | CASSQDPGQSSYNSPLHF | TGTGCCAGTAGTCAAGATCCGGGACAGTCCTCCTATAATTCACCCCTCCACTTT
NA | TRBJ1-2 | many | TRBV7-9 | CASSLAYRDRLYGYTF | TGTGCCAGCAGCTTAGCTTACAGGGACCGGCTCTATGGCTACACCTTC
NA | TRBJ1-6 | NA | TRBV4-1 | CASSQPLAYNSPLHF | TGCGCCAGCAGCCAACCATTAGCGTATAATTCACCCCTCCACTTT
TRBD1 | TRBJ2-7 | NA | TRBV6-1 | CASRKGGTGYEQYF | TGTGCCAGCAGGAAGGGAGGGACAGGGTACGAGCAGTACTTC
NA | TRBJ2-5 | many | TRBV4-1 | CASSQEDRDGETQYF | TGCGCCAGCAGCCAAGAGGACCGGGACGGGGAGACCCAGTACTTC